This is a list of T cell receptor beta chains from one sample in a study of shared clonotypes between healthy human individuals. Assay used: immunoSEQ multiplex PCR; TCRdb lists only in-frame clones, some missing. In the table there are around 560,000 clones, 90% to 95% of which are singletons. The sample consisted of naive CD8+ T cells sorted from blood. Receptors originate from a woman aged 30 to 39 in good health. CDR3s include the opening cysteine and the closing phenylalanine or tryptophan. The order of the fields is J gene, clone size, D gene, V gene, CDR3 protein, CDR3 DNA. The D gene is left open where the match is weak. Clone size, where shown, is once, few, many, or a class for clones that have expanded.

TRBJ2-7 NA NA TRBV27 CASSLYLGVYYEQYF TGTGCCAGCAGTTTATATCTCGGTGTGTACTACGAGCAGTACTTC
TRBJ2-2 NA NA TRBV5-1 CASSGGTETGELFF TGCGCCAGCAGCGGCGGGACCGAAACCGGGGAGCTGTTTTTT
TRBJ2-7 once NA TRBV11-2 CASSLFFGTSSYEQYF TGTGCCAGCAGCTTATTTTTTGGGACATCGTCCTACGAGCAGTACTTC
TRBJ2-7 NA TRBD1 TRBV7-9 CASSSPPGQGYEQYF TGTGCCAGCAGCTCACCTCCGGGACAGGGGTACGAGCAGTACTTC
TRBJ2-1 NA TRBD2 TRBV30 CAWSASAAGVFDEQFF TGTGCCTGGAGTGCATCCGCGGCGGGAGTCTTCGATGAGCAGTTCTTC
TRBJ1-1 once NA TRBV27 CASSFSRVGPWDTEAFF TGTGCCAGCAGTTTCTCCAGGGTGGGCCCCTGGGACACTGAAGCTTTCTTT
TRBJ2-7 once NA TRBV2 CASSEGSSFYEQYF TGTGCCAGCAGTGAAGGTAGTAGTTTCTACGAGCAGTACTTC
TRBJ1-4 NA NA TRBV5-4 CASSLDSDEKLFF TGTGCCAGCAGCTTGGACAGCGATGAAAAACTGTTTTTT
TRBJ1-1 NA TRBD1 TRBV6-1 CASSFGTDPEAFF TGTGCCAGCAGCTTCGGGACAGACCCTGAAGCTTTCTTT
TRBJ2-7 NA NA TRBV4-2 CASSQDFGESYEQYF TGTGCCAGCAGCCAAGATTTTGGGGAAAGCTACGAGCAGTACTTC
TRBJ2-2 NA NA TRBV28 CASTSRGANTGELFF TGTGCCAGCACCTCCCGCGGGGCGAACACCGGGGAGCTGTTTTTT
TRBJ1-5 NA NA TRBV2 CASTMGGNQPQHF TGTGCCAGCACCATGGGGGGGAATCAGCCCCAGCATTTT
TRBJ2-7 NA TRBD2 TRBV14 CASSAWTSGSYEQYF TGTGCCAGCAGCGCCTGGACTAGCGGTTCCTACGAGCAGTACTTC
TRBJ2-7 NA NA TRBV20-1 CSSGRGHEQYF TGCAGTTCGGGCAGGGGCCACGAGCAGTACTTC
TRBJ1-2 NA TRBD1 TRBV28 CASSPDRAVGYTF TGTGCCAGCAGTCCTGACAGGGCTGTAGGCTACACCTTC
TRBJ2-7 NA TRBD1 TRBV29-1 CSVRDRGQLHNEQYF TGCAGCGTTAGAGACAGGGGCCAACTCCACAACGAGCAGTACTTC
TRBJ2-7 NA NA TRBV2 CASSESAGPHYEQYF TGTGCCAGCAGTGAATCGGCGGGACCTCACTACGAGCAGTACTTC
TRBJ2-7 NA NA TRBV21-1 CASSKSTGEQYF TGTGCCAGCAGCAAATCAACTGGCGAGCAGTACTTC
TRBJ2-6 NA NA TRBV10-2 CASSPGSSGANVLTF TGCGCCAGCAGCCCCGGGAGCTCTGGGGCCAACGTCCTGACTTTC
TRBJ1-2 NA NA TRBV27 CASSYSKGRGLLGYTF TGTGCCAGCAGTTACAGCAAGGGGCGGGGTTTGCTTGGCTACACCTTC
TRBJ1-2 NA NA TRBV27 CASSLGRNYGYTF TGTGCCAGCAGTTTGGGACGGAACTATGGCTACACCTTC
TRBJ1-1 NA NA TRBV7-9 CASSLVEGNTEAFF TGTGCCAGCAGCTTAGTGGAAGGGAACACTGAAGCTTTCTTT
TRBJ2-7 NA NA TRBV20-1 CSARVNYEQYF TGCAGTGCTAGAGTAAACTACGAGCAGTACTTC
TRBJ2-1 NA TRBD2 TRBV7-8 CASSSPAGAYGNEQFF TGTGCCAGCAGCTCCCCAGCGGGAGCCTACGGCAATGAGCAGTTCTTC
TRBJ2-5 NA NA TRBV14 CASSLGLAGIATRETQYF TGTGCCAGCAGCCTGGGACTTGCGGGGATCGCCACAAGAGAGACCCAGTACTTC
TRBJ2-7 NA NA TRBV6-1 CASSELKGSSYEQYF TGTGCCAGCAGTGAATTAAAAGGTAGTTCCTACGAGCAGTACTTC
TRBJ2-1 once NA TRBV27 CASSLRAPINEQFF TGTGCCAGCAGTTTAAGGGCTCCAATCAATGAGCAGTTCTTC
TRBJ1-1 NA NA TRBV30 CAWSVADSKAFF TGTGCCTGGAGTGTAGCGGACAGTAAAGCTTTCTTT
TRBJ2-5 NA TRBD2 TRBV28 CASSFGLAGESGETQYF TGTGCCAGCAGTTTCGGGCTAGCGGGAGAGTCCGGAGAGACCCAGTACTTC
TRBJ1-5 once TRBD1 TRBV28 CASSLVGQGYQPQHF TGTGCCAGCAGTTTAGTGGGACAGGGGTATCAGCCCCAGCATTTT
TRBJ2-5 once NA TRBV5-5 CASSSLQETQYF TGTGCCAGCAGCTCCCTCCAAGAGACCCAGTACTTC
TRBJ2-2 NA NA TRBV5-4 CASSPPGLNTGELFF TGTGCCAGCAGCCCTCCCGGCCTGAACACCGGGGAGCTGTTTTTT
TRBJ2-7 NA NA TRBV13 CASSSGGVYEQYF TGTGCCAGCAGCTCCGGCGGGGTCTACGAGCAGTACTTC
TRBJ1-4 NA NA TRBV7-6 CASSLASEKLFF TGTGCCAGCAGCTTAGCGAGTGAAAAACTGTTTTTT
TRBJ2-2 NA NA TRBV5-5 CASSFLVTGELFF TGTGCCAGCAGCTTCCTAGTTACCGGGGAGCTGTTTTTT
TRBJ2-5 NA TRBD2 TRBV7-2 CASSPVGLVQETQYF TGTGCCAGCAGCCCAGTGGGACTAGTCCAAGAGACCCAGTACTTC
TRBJ1-5 NA NA TRBV30 CAWSVRGDQPQHF TGTGCCTGGAGTGTTCGCGGGGATCAGCCCCAGCATTTT
TRBJ2-7 once TRBD2 TRBV5-6 CASSELAGNTYEQYF TGTGCCAGCAGCGAACTAGCGGGGAATACCTACGAGCAGTACTTC
TRBJ1-5 NA NA TRBV28 CASLGYVEGDSNQPQHF TGTGCCAGCCTAGGGTATGTAGAAGGAGATAGCAATCAGCCCCAGCATTTT
TRBJ1-2 NA NA TRBV27 CASSWGPGGYTF TGTGCCAGCAGTTGGGGACCGGGAGGCTACACCTTC
TRBJ2-7 NA NA TRBV5-8 CASSLVQDPGEQYF TGTGCCAGCAGCTTGGTTCAGGATCCAGGCGAGCAGTACTTC
TRBJ2-1 NA TRBD2 TRBV4-1 CASSQGLAGGIHNEQFF TGCGCCAGCAGCCAAGGGCTAGCGGGAGGGATCCACAATGAGCAGTTCTTC
TRBJ2-7 NA TRBD2 TRBV29-1 CSGCGTSGSNSYEQYF TGCAGCGGGTGCGGGACTAGCGGGAGTAACTCCTACGAGCAGTACTTC
TRBJ1-1 NA TRBD1 TRBV13 CASSWDRSETEAFF TGTGCCAGCAGCTGGGACAGGTCAGAGACTGAAGCTTTCTTT
TRBJ2-1 NA NA TRBV9 CASSVRTLPYKDEQFF TGTGCCAGCAGCGTACGTACCCTCCCATATAAGGATGAGCAGTTCTTC
TRBJ1-1 NA NA TRBV21-1 CASSTGLRRTEAFF TGTGCCAGCAGCACGGGACTACGAAGGACTGAAGCTTTCTTT
TRBJ2-1 NA TRBD2 TRBV7-9 CASSYGLAGPTDEQFF TGTGCCAGCAGCTATGGACTAGCGGGACCCACGGATGAGCAGTTCTTC
TRBJ2-7 NA NA TRBV11-2 CASSHPGTPGEQYF TGTGCCAGCAGCCATCCGGGGACCCCTGGAGAGCAGTACTTC
TRBJ2-7 NA NA TRBV14 CASSQEGYYEQYF TGTGCCAGCAGCCAAGAGGGCTACTACGAGCAGTACTTC
TRBJ2-7 NA TRBD2 TRBV5-4 CASSLRSGSLGEQYF TGTGCCAGCAGCTTGCGTAGCGGGAGCCTGGGCGAGCAGTACTTC
TRBJ1-2 NA NA TRBV14 CASSQETQENYGYTF TGTGCCAGCAGCCAAGAGACACAGGAAAACTATGGCTACACCTTC
TRBJ2-5 NA NA TRBV28 CASSFDPLQETQYF TGTGCCAGCAGTTTTGATCCCCTACAAGAGACCCAGTACTTC
TRBJ1-5 NA NA TRBV27 CASSQQGSNQPQHF TGTGCCAGCAGTCAGCAGGGCAGCAATCAGCCCCAGCATTTT
TRBJ2-5 NA NA TRBV19 CASSVDGEETQYF TGTGCCAGTAGTGTCGACGGTGAAGAGACCCAGTACTTC
TRBJ2-1 NA NA TRBV28 CASSLSTLEQFF TGTGCCAGCAGTTTGTCGACCCTTGAGCAGTTCTTC
TRBJ1-1 NA NA TRBV4-1 CASSQDVGVGTEAFF TGCGCCAGCAGCCAAGATGTAGGCGTAGGCACTGAAGCTTTCTTT
TRBJ2-7 NA NA TRBV30 CAWGSGTGDYEQYF TGTGCCTGGGGGTCCGGGACTGGAGACTACGAGCAGTACTTC